The 14 T cell receptor beta chains given below trace back to one sample, sequenced in a study of post-analysis software for immune sequencing data. These TCRs are of unknown antigen specificity. Study-level findings and limits: A handful of TRBV segments were more frequent in patients than controls; TRBV5-6, TRBV5-1 and TRBV20-1 belonged to this group.

Unique molecular identifiers were built into the TCR beta cDNA libraries. TCRdb re-called the PCR reads with MiXCR, one entry per CDR3 protein. Altogether about 460,000 distinct CDR3 sequences are present, around 40% being singletons, with the ten largest covering 12%. Source material: blood. All receptors derive from a girl aged 10-17 years with multiple sclerosis.

The V gene is TRBV7-9, the J gene TRBJ1-2; a possible D gene is TRBD1 (5 bases). The V end was cut by 5 bases, the J end by 1 base, with 20 bases between. The CDR3 length is 17 residues. Germline CDR1 reads SEHNR; CDR2 reads FQNEAQ (reference sequence). CDR3 nucleotide sequence: TGTGCCAGCAGCGAGCGGGCAGCTAGTAGGGGTAACTATGGCTACACCTTC. The encoded protein is CASSERAASRGNYGYTF.

This clonotype appeared a few times. The J gene is TRBJ1-1, the V gene TRBV7-8; 9 bases map to TRBD1. Trimming took 7 bases from V and 8 from J; bases not matched to a gene: 8. The CDR3 has 13 residues. In germline, CDR1 is SGHVS, CDR2 FQNEAQ. CDR3 residues: CASTEGTGMEAFF. The CDR3 region has the DNA TGTGCCAGCACCGAAGGGACAGGGATGGAAGCTTTCTTT. The full variable domain, rest sourced from reference TRBV7-8 and TRBJ1-1, is GAGVSQSPRYKVAKRGQDVALRCDPISGHVSLFWYQQALGQGPEFLTYFQNEAQLDKSGLPSDRFFAERPEGSVSTLKIQRTQQEDSAVYLCASTEGTGMEAFFGQGTRLTVV.

This sequence joins TRBV6-6 and TRBJ2-1; TRBD2 agrees at 8 bases. Germline V gene data show CDR1 as MNHNY and CDR2 as SVGAGI (reference sequence). The CDR3 covers 15 residues. J was trimmed by 13 bases and V by 2 bases; bases with no gene match: 13. CDR3 bases: TGTGCCAGCAGTTACCCATCTTCAGAACTAGCGGTTCAGTTCTTC. Protein: CASSYPSSELAVQFF.

This chain links TRBV5-1 with TRBJ2-4; possibly TRBD1 or TRBD2 for D (6 bases each). In germline, CDR1 is SGHRS, CDR2 YFSETQ. V was cut by 3 bases and J by 6 bases, with 13 bases left in between. The CDR3 loop spans 14 amino acids. The CDR3 nucleotides read TGCGCCAGCAGCTCCCTAGGGGGAGGAAACATTCAGTACTTC. Amino acid sequence: CASSSLGGGNIQYF.

With respect to this clonotype: A read error may explain this, as a much larger clone is one base away. The V and J genes are TRBV20-1 and TRBJ2-1; TRBD2 matches 14 bases. Germline V lookup: CDR1 DFQATT, CDR2 SNEGSKA (reference sequence). This CDR3 comprises 15 residues. With 5 bases clipped from V and 2 bases from J, the junction kept 2 bases outside the gene matches. CDR3 protein: CSAGLAGGPYNEQFF. CDR3 sequence (DNA): TGCAGTGCTGGACTAGCGGGAGGCCCCTACAATGAGCAGTTCTTC.

V gene TRBV2 combines with J gene TRBJ2-3, with TRBD1 identical over 11 bases. With 5 bases clipped from V and 5 bases from J, the junction kept 9 bases outside the gene matches. CDR1 and CDR2 from the germline V gene are SNHLY and FYNNEI. There are 16 residues in the CDR3. The CDR3 DNA reads TGTGCCAGCAGTACGGACAGGGGGCCTTACATAGATACGCAGTATTTT. It is translated as CASSTDRGPYIDTQYF.

This clonotype was observed a few times. The chain has TRBV12-3 or TRBV12-4 and TRBJ1-5; a possible D gene is TRBD1 (5 bases). The CDR3 is 14 amino acids. With 11 bases removed from V and 3 bases from J, the gap between germline ends came to 17 bases. DNA for the CDR3: TGTGCCGGCACCTTAGACGGACACAATCAGCCCCAGCATTTT. The encoded protein is CAGTLDGHNQPQHF.

This chain joins TRBV7-8 and TRBJ2-3; 12 bases align to TRBD2. With V trimmed by 5 bases and J by 5 bases, 11 bases remained unmatched. The CDR3 is 17 amino acids. The germline CDR1 and CDR2 sequences are SGHVS and FQNEAQ. Here the CDR3 DNA reads TGTGCCAGCAGCCTCCCAGGACTAGCGGGGAACCGAGATACGCAGTATTTT. This encodes CASSLPGLAGNRDTQYF.

In this sample, this clonotype turned up a few times. V usage is TRBV27 and J usage is TRBJ1-4; D perhaps matches TRBD1 (5 bases). Germline CDR1 reads MNHEY; CDR2 reads SMNVEV (reference sequence). The ends were cut back, 6 bases at V and 4 bases at J, with 18 bases in the middle. This CDR3 comprises 16 residues. The CDR3 bases are TGTGCCAGCAGCCGCCCTCGAGGGACGGTTAATGAAAAACTGTTTTTT. Residues: CASSRPRGTVNEKLFF. Together with reference TRBV27 and TRBJ1-4, the CDR3 gives the full variable domain: EAQVTQNPRYLITVTGKKLTVTCSQNMNHEYMSWYRQDPGLGLRQIYYSMNVEVTDKGDVPEGYKVSRKEKRNFPLILESPSPNQTSLYFCASSRPRGTVNEKLFFGSGTQLSVL.

The CDR3 region is CASSLRDYPGGLSSGSFHEQFF. For the CDR3, the DNA is TGTGCCAGCAGCTTGAGAGACTACCCCGGGGGGCTGAGTAGCGGGAGTTTTCATGAGCAGTTCTTC. The chain employs TRBV11-2 and TRBJ2-1, with 9 bases aligning to TRBD2. The CDR3 is 22 amino acids. Per the germline V gene, CDR1 is SGHAT and CDR2 is FQNNGV. V gave up 3 bases and J gave up 8 bases; unmatched junction bases: 29. The full variable domain, its missing parts supplied by reference TRBV11-2 and TRBJ2-1, is EAGVAQSPRYKIIEKRQSVAFWCNPISGHATLYWYQQILGQGPKLLIQFQNNGVVDDSQLPKDRFSAERLKGVDSTLKIQPAKLEDSAVYLCASSLRDYPGGLSSGSFHEQFFGPGTRLTVL.

The rearrangement links TRBV7-2 to TRBJ1-6; TRBD1 matches at 10 bases. J was trimmed by 9 bases and V by 5 bases; bases with no gene match: 4. The length of the CDR3 is 14 residues. In germline, CDR1 is SGHTA, CDR2 FQGNSA. CDR3 coding DNA: TGTGCCAGCAGCCCTGACAGGGGGCGTTCACCCCTCCACTTT. It yields the protein CASSPDRGRSPLHF.

V gene TRBV7-3 combines with J gene TRBJ2-7; weak D call: TRBD1 (6 bases). The CDR3 length is 15 residues. V dropped 2 bases and J dropped 3 bases, with 14 bases sitting between them. Germline V gene sequence: CDR1 SGHTA, CDR2 FQGTGA. The chain's CDR3 is CASSLGPGQLYEQYF. The CDR3 DNA follows: TGTGCCAGCAGCTTAGGTCCGGGACAACTCTACGAGCAGTACTTC.

This chain links TRBV13 with TRBJ2-3; D remains ambiguous. The CDR3 is 15 residues long. Germline V gene lookup returns CDR1 PRHDT and CDR2 FYEKMQ (reference sequence). Deletions cut 1 base from V and 4 bases from J, with 12 bases between. The CDR3 loop is CASSLDAGSADTQYF. CDR3 DNA: TGTGCCAGCAGCTTAGATGCTGGGTCGGCAGATACGCAGTATTTT.

This clonotype came up a few times. The CDR3 reads CASSLQSNYGYTF. For the CDR3, the DNA is TGCGCCAGCAGCTTGCAATCTAACTATGGCTACACCTTC. This chain uses TRBV5-1 with TRBJ1-2, with unresolved D. CDR1 SGHRS and CDR2 YFSETQ come from the germline V gene. The CDR3 is 13 residues long. V lost 1 base and J lost 0, with 4 bases in between.